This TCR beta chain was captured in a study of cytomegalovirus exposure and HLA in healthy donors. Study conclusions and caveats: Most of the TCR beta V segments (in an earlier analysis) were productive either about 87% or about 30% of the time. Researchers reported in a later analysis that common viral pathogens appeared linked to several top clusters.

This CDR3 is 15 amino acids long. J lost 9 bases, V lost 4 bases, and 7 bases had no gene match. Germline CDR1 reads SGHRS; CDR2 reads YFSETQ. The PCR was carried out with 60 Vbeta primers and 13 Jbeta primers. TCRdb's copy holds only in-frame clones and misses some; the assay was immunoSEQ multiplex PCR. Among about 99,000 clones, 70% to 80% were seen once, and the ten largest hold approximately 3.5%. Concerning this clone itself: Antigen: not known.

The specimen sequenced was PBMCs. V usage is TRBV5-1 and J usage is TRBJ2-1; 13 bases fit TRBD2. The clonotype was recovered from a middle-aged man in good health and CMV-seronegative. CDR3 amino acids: CASSQTSGRLIEQFF. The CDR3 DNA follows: TGCGCCAGCAGCCAGACTAGCGGGAGGCTTATTGAGCAGTTCTTC.